The next 5 T cell receptor beta chains were all read from a single sample in a study of blood T cell repertoires in COVID-19. The repertoire was sequenced with immunoSEQ multiplex PCR; TCRdb's copy has only in-frame clones and lacks some. The sample holds a few hundred thousand clones; about four fifths are singletons and the top ten take more than 4%. Material: PBMCs or T cells enriched from blood (not recorded which). The receptors come from a man between 40 and 49 years old who had been exposed to COVID-19.

The V gene is TRBV5-6, the J gene TRBJ2-7, with a weak D call TRBD2 (5 bases). The germline CDR1 and CDR2 sequences are SGHDT and YYEEEE. The CDR3 consists of 14 residues. V gave up 3 bases and J gave up 3 bases, with 13 bases separating them. The CDR3 DNA reads TGTGCCAGCAGCTGGGCTAGCCCTAGCTACGAGCAGTACTTC. Protein: CASSWASPSYEQYF.

This clone was seen only a few times. The rearrangement uses TRBV19 and TRBJ1-3, with a weak D call TRBD1 (5 bases). The CDR3 sequence is 14 residues long. The V end was cut by 8 bases, the J end by 5 bases, with 16 bases between. Germline assignment: CDR1 LNHDA and CDR2 SQIVND (reference sequence). The CDR3 loop is CASARGSNRNTIYF. The CDR3 DNA sequence: TGTGCCAGTGCAAGGGGCTCCAACAGAAACACCATATATTTT.

The chain employs TRBV5-6 and TRBJ2-6, with D maybe TRBD2 (5 bases). The germline gives CDR1 SGHDT, CDR2 YYEEEE. The ends were cut back, 2 bases at V and 1 base at J, with 7 bases in the middle. This CDR3 comprises 15 residues. In DNA, the CDR3 is TGTGCCAGCAGCTTTGAGGGATCTGGGGCCAACGTCCTGACTTTC. Translated, it gives CASSFEGSGANVLTF.

The rearrangement links TRBV9 to TRBJ1-3; D uncertain. Germline loops: CDR1 SGDLS, CDR2 YYNGEE. V dropped 4 bases and J dropped 0 bases, with 8 bases sitting between them. The CDR3 contains 14 residues. CDR3 region: CASSLHFSGNTIYF. In nucleotides, the CDR3 is TGTGCCAGCAGCTTACATTTCTCTGGAAACACCATATATTTT.

The rearrangement uses TRBV5-1 and TRBJ1-4; TRBD1 might be the D (5 bases). The germline V gene encodes CDR1 SGHRS and CDR2 YFSETQ. With 1 base removed from V and 8 bases from J, the gap between germline ends came to 18 bases. This CDR3 has 16 residues. The CDR3 protein is CASSLTPRGIREKLFF. CDR3 DNA sequence: TGCGCCAGCAGCTTGACCCCCCGGGGGATAAGGGAAAAACTGTTTTTT.